In this sample, the clone carrying this TCR beta chain turned up a few times. The antigen is undetermined. This sample is part of a study of early stage breast cancer tumors. Data came from immunoSEQ multiplex PCR; TCRdb stores just in-frame clones and leaves some out. The sample consists of about 29,000 clones, about four fifths of them appearing once. Study-wide points: Unsorted bulk genomic DNA sequencing lacked pairing and functional marker data.

The sequenced sample was blood. This sequence originates from a person aged 45-65 years with breast cancer.

The CDR3 loop reads CASSPPGTGHYEQYF. DNA of the CDR3: TGTGCCAGCAGCCCCCCGGGGACAGGACACTACGAGCAGTACTTC. The chain uses TRBV28 and TRBJ2-7; 8 bases fit TRBD1. Trimming at V came to 6 bases and at J to 3 bases, leaving 10 bases not matched to a gene. The CDR3 is 15 amino acids. Germline CDR1 MDHEN, CDR2 SYDVKM.